The 28 T cell receptor beta chains below come from one sample, sequenced in a study of cytomegalovirus exposure and HLA in healthy donors. Produced via immunoSEQ multiplex PCR; TCRdb's table is partial and in-frame only. Found here are under 150,000 clones, roughly 86% of them singletons; the top ten hold roughly 1.4%. Sequencing used PBMCs. The receptors derive from a woman younger than 45 in good health and CMV-seronegative.

This chain uses TRBV29-1 with TRBJ2-7; the D gene is possibly TRBD1 (6 bases). The CDR3 is 11 amino acids. Germline V lookup: CDR1 SQVTM, CDR2 ANQGSEA. V was trimmed by 2 bases and J by 5 bases, leaving 7 bases between them. CDR3 amino acids: CSVERGNEQYF. CDR3 bases: TGCAGCGTTGAAAGGGGGAACGAGCAGTACTTC.

Comments on this clone: With a much larger clone just one base away, this may be a read error. The J gene is TRBJ1-1, the V gene TRBV6-5; D remains unclear. V was clipped by 9 bases and J by 1 base, with 6 bases between them. From germline, CDR1 is MNHEY and CDR2 SVGAGI. The CDR3 loop spans 11 amino acids. In DNA form, the CDR3 reads TGTGCCAGTGAGAGGAACACTGAAGCTTTCTTT. Translation: CASERNTEAFF.

J is TRBJ1-2 and V is TRBV27; maybe TRBD1 (5 bases). The CDR3 is 15 amino acids. Germline V gene lookup returns CDR1 MNHEY and CDR2 SMNVEV (reference sequence). V was cut by 6 bases and J by 7 bases, with 21 bases left in between. CDR3 amino acids: CASRSGQTSGGGYTF. CDR3 in DNA: TGTGCCAGCAGGTCGGGGCAGACCTCGGGAGGTGGCTACACCTTC.

The chain recombines TRBV11-2 with TRBJ2-1, with 7 positions matching TRBD1. J lost 2 bases, V lost 5 bases, and 6 bases had no gene match. The CDR3 has 15 amino acids. The V gene's germline CDR1 is SGHAT and CDR2 FQNNGV. The CDR3 nucleotides are TGTGCCAGCAGCCCGAGGGACAGAGCCTACAATGAGCAGTTCTTC. This gives the protein CASSPRDRAYNEQFF.

This clone was counted between two and nine times. The chain recombines TRBV5-1 with TRBJ2-2, with a possible D match to TRBD1 (5 bases). This CDR3 region has 15 residues. Germline V CDR1 and CDR2: SGHRS, YFSETQ. V was shortened by 0 bases and J by 3 bases, with 9 bases between the two germline ends. Here the CDR3 DNA reads TGCGCCAGCAGCTTGGATGGGGCCGACACCGGGGAGCTGTTTTTT. It yields the protein CASSLDGADTGELFF.

The chain uses TRBV4-1 and TRBJ2-7, with 7 bases fitting TRBD2. CDR1 and CDR2 from the germline V gene are MGHRA and YSYEKL. V shed 4 bases, J shed 3 bases, and the junction held 9 bases outside the gene matches. This CDR3 has 15 amino acids. Here the CDR3 reads CASSPGYRTSYEQYF. In nucleotides, the CDR3 is TGCGCCAGCAGCCCCGGATACCGGACTAGCTACGAGCAGTACTTC.

The J gene is TRBJ1-5, the V gene TRBV6-6; 8 bases match TRBD1. This CDR3 spans 13 amino acids. The germline CDR1 and CDR2 sequences are MNHNY and SVGAGI (reference sequence). V lost 6 bases, J lost 7 bases, and 5 bases stayed unmatched. For the CDR3, the DNA is TGTGCCAGCAGCGCGGACAGGGACCAGCCCCAGCATTTT. It translates to CASSADRDQPQHF.

This rearrangement joins TRBV11-2 to TRBJ2-7; possibly TRBD1 for D (5 bases). The CDR3 has 16 residues. Trimming cost V 0 bases and J 3 bases, with 15 bases left between them. Germline V gene sequence: CDR1 SGHAT, CDR2 FQNNGV. This CDR3 is CASSLDQAGIYYEQYF. The CDR3 coding sequence is TGTGCCAGCAGCTTAGATCAGGCAGGGATCTACTACGAGCAGTACTTC.

This chain joins TRBV28 and TRBJ1-2, with TRBD1 matching 9 bases. The CDR3 consists of 12 residues. V shed 6 bases and J 6 bases; nucleotides not matched to a gene: 2. Germline lookup yields CDR1 MDHEN and CDR2 SYDVKM. CDR3 in DNA: TGTGCCAGCAGCTGGACAGGGGATGGCTACACCTTC. Its translation: CASSWTGDGYTF.

The rearrangement links TRBV19 to TRBJ1-5, with unresolved D. Germline assignment: CDR1 LNHDA and CDR2 SQIVND (reference sequence). V lost 11 bases, J lost 3 bases, and 20 bases lay in between. The length of the CDR3 is 15 residues. Written as DNA, the CDR3 is TGTGCCTCCACCTGGGCGGGGTCCCACAATCAGCCCCAGCATTTT. It encodes CASTWAGSHNQPQHF.

The genes are TRBV5-1 and TRBJ2-3; D is uncertain. Germline lookup yields CDR1 SGHRS and CDR2 YFSETQ. The CDR3 runs 13 residues. The V end was cut by 4 bases, the J end by 4 bases, with 10 bases between. The CDR3 coding sequence is TGCGCCAGCAGCGGCGCTAGAGCAGATACGCAGTATTTT. It yields the protein CASSGARADTQYF.

The J gene is TRBJ2-3, the V gene TRBV10-3; 13 bases are a match to TRBD2. V trimming: 8 bases; J trimming: 7 bases; junction bases outside the gene matches: 12. The CDR3 runs 16 residues. Per the germline V gene, CDR1 is ENHRY and CDR2 is SYGVKD. The CDR3 DNA reads as TGTGCCATCCGAGGGACTAGCGGGGAGGATTTTAATACGCAGTATTTT. As protein: CAIRGTSGEDFNTQYF.

This clone showed up just a few times. Here the CDR3 reads CASSLLQDSPLHF. CDR3 in DNA: TGTGCCAGCAGCTTATTACAGGATTCACCCCTCCACTTT. The chain joins TRBV7-2 to TRBJ1-6, with a tentative D call TRBD1 (5 bases). The CDR3 spans 13 residues. The V and J ends lost 2 bases and 8 bases respectively, with 7 bases between them. Germline V gives CDR1 SGHTA, CDR2 FQGNSA.

This clone was found a few times. The rearrangement uses TRBV4-2 and TRBJ2-7, with TRBD1 matching 9 bases. V gave up 3 bases and J gave up 1 base; unmatched junction bases: 1. The CDR3 is made up of 14 amino acids. Germline CDR1 is LGHNA and CDR2 is YNFKEQ. The CDR3 DNA reads as TGTGCCAGCAGCCAGGGACAGGGTTCCTACGAGCAGTACTTC. This gives the protein CASSQGQGSYEQYF.

The chain combines TRBV6-5 with TRBJ1-3, with D uncertain. The CDR3 runs to 13 residues. The germline V gene encodes CDR1 MNHEY and CDR2 SVGAGI. V gave up 5 bases and J gave up 0 bases, with 5 bases separating them. The CDR3 sequence is CASSRASGNTIYF. In DNA form, the CDR3 reads TGTGCCAGCAGTAGAGCCTCTGGAAACACCATATATTTT.

The chain combines TRBV2 with TRBJ2-2; D possibly corresponds to TRBD2 (5 bases). V was clipped by 5 bases and J by 4 bases, with 11 bases between them. Germline CDR1 and CDR2: SNHLY and FYNNEI. CDR3 length: 14 residues. The CDR3 region is CASSSPAATGELFF. The DNA for the CDR3 is TGTGCCAGCAGTAGCCCAGCGGCCACCGGGGAGCTGTTTTTT.

This chain links TRBV11-2 with TRBJ2-7, with D perhaps matching TRBD1 (5 bases). The V gene's germline CDR1 is SGHAT and CDR2 FQNNGV. V lost 4 bases to trimming and J lost 2 bases, with 12 bases between them. The CDR3 extends over 14 amino acids. CDR3 protein: CASSSSGRAYEQYF. In DNA form, the CDR3 reads TGTGCCAGCAGCTCGTCGGGCAGGGCCTACGAGCAGTACTTC.

The genes are TRBV5-1 and TRBJ1-3, with unresolved D. The CDR3 is 14 residues long. V dropped 3 bases and J dropped 2 bases, with 9 bases sitting between them. Germline assignment: CDR1 SGHRS and CDR2 YFSETQ. The CDR3 DNA is TGCGCCAGCAGCTCCGGAGGCCCTGGAAACACCATATATTTT. Its translation is CASSSGGPGNTIYF.

This clone was recorded only once. The chain links TRBV13 to TRBJ2-3; 11 nucleotides agree with TRBD2. V dropped 5 bases and J dropped 2; count of bases not matched to a gene: 6. The CDR3 covers 16 residues. CDR1 is PRHDT and CDR2 is FYEKMQ in the germline V gene (reference sequence). The CDR3 bases are TGTGCCAGCAGCCGACCGACTAGCGGGGTCACAGATACGCAGTATTTT. This translates into CASSRPTSGVTDTQYF.

This chain links TRBV7-8 with TRBJ1-2; 7 positions agree with TRBD1. Germline CDR1 reads SGHVS; CDR2 reads FQNEAQ. With 5 bases clipped from V and 4 bases from J, the junction kept 7 bases outside the gene matches. The CDR3 is 14 residues long. The CDR3 region is CASSGYGDSYGYTF. In nucleotides, the CDR3 is TGTGCCAGCAGCGGTTATGGGGACAGCTATGGCTACACCTTC.

This chain uses TRBV7-2 with TRBJ2-7, with TRBD1 matching over 9 bases. CDR1 and CDR2 from the germline V gene are SGHTA and FQGNSA. There are 17 residues in the CDR3. The junction had 11 bases not matched to a gene; V was cut back by 4 bases and J by 1 base. The chain's CDR3 is CASSSGGQGLRSYEQYF. The CDR3 DNA sequence: TGTGCCAGCAGCTCGGGGGGACAGGGCTTACGATCCTACGAGCAGTACTTC.

The rearrangement links TRBV9 to TRBJ2-3; a possible D gene is TRBD2 (5 bases). V was shortened by 6 bases and J by 3 bases, with 14 bases between the two germline ends. The CDR3 is made up of 14 amino acids. The germline CDR1 and CDR2 sequences are SGDLS and YYNGEE. CDR3 DNA sequence: TGTGCCAGCAATTCAGCAAGAGGGACAGATACGCAGTATTTT. This codes for CASNSARGTDTQYF.

This chain links TRBV7-3 with TRBJ2-6, with D maybe TRBD1 (5 bases). The CDR3 sequence is 15 residues long. Germline V lookup: CDR1 SGHTA, CDR2 FQGTGA. V was trimmed by 5 bases and J by 0 bases, leaving 8 bases between them. The CDR3 DNA follows: TGTGCCAGCAGCCTTGACAGCTCTGGGGCCAACGTCCTGACTTTC. This sequence encodes CASSLDSSGANVLTF. Variable domain in full (rest from reference TRBV7-3 and TRBJ2-6): GAGVSQTPSNKVTEKGKYVELRCDPISGHTALYWYRQSLGQGPEFLIYFQGTGAADDSGLPNDRFFAVRPEGSVSTLKIQRTERGDSAVYLCASSLDSSGANVLTFGAGSRLTVL.

This rearrangement joins TRBV13 to TRBJ2-1; 8 positions agree with TRBD2. With V trimmed by 7 bases and J by 3 bases, 8 bases remained unmatched. This CDR3 spans 15 amino acids. Germline CDR1 is PRHDT and CDR2 is FYEKMQ (reference sequence). The DNA for the CDR3 is TGTGCCAGCAACCCCGGGACTAGGCTCTACAATGAGCAGTTCTTC. Translated: CASNPGTRLYNEQFF.

This sequence joins TRBV5-1 and TRBJ2-7, with D perhaps matching TRBD1 (5 bases). The CDR3 runs to 17 residues. V lost 1 base and J 5 bases, leaving 22 bases between the germline ends. Germline loops: CDR1 SGHRS, CDR2 YFSETQ. The DNA for the CDR3 is TGCGCCAGCAGCTTGAGTACAGGTAGGGGCGTTCGGGACGAGCAGTACTTC. Encoded protein: CASSLSTGRGVRDEQYF.

The table lists this clone with many counts. The chain carries TRBV28 and TRBJ2-1, with a weak D call TRBD1 (6 bases). V lost 7 bases, J lost 0 bases, and 28 bases lay in between. Germline CDR1 reads MDHEN; CDR2 reads SYDVKM. CDR3 length equals 20 residues. DNA for the CDR3: TGTGCCAGCAAAAGGACAGACATTCTCCCAAGTCCCCTCTCCTACAATGAGCAGTTCTTC. Translated: CASKRTDILPSPLSYNEQFF.

This chain uses TRBV27 with TRBJ2-7, with TRBD1 identical over 9 bases. CDR1 and CDR2 (germline): MNHEY, SMNVEV (reference sequence). CDR3 size: 15 residues. V lost 7 bases, J lost 2 bases, and 9 bases stayed unmatched. The CDR3, as DNA: TGTGCCAGCACTAAACTGGGACAGGGTCCCTACGAGCAGTACTTC. This gives the protein CASTKLGQGPYEQYF.

As for this clone: A much larger clone lies a single base off, so this may be a read error. The chain links TRBV7-3 to TRBJ1-2, with TRBD1 matching 9 bases. The CDR3 is 13 residues long. Germline CDR1 and CDR2: SGHTA and FQGTGA. Trimming cost V 5 bases and J 6 bases; bases outside gene matches: 4. In DNA, the CDR3 is TGTGCCAGCAGCCGGGACAGGGACCATGGCTACACCTTC. Residues: CASSRDRDHGYTF.